This T cell receptor (beta chain) emerged from a study of OX40 agonist ivuxolimab in advanced cancers. Turning to the study itself: Every 2 weeks, patients got intravenous ivuxolimab at one of six dose levels (0.01-10 mg/kg). Patients with hepatocellular carcinoma, melanoma, renal cell or head and neck cancer made up the dose-escalation patients. Three patients got partial responses; one had hepatocellular carcinoma and two had cutaneous melanoma.

This clone has more than one count but fewer than ten. Its target is not known. Study findings and constraints: Specificity for antigen went undetermined in the expanded peripheral T cells.

TCRdb's table, derived via immunoSEQ multiplex PCR, lists solely in-frame clones and lacks some. Of some 90,000 clones listed, roughly 90% are singletons. Germline CDR1 reads ENHRY; CDR2 reads SYGVKD. J lost 6 bases, V lost 6 bases, and 13 bases had no gene match. This CDR3 has 17 amino acids. The receptor was isolated from an adult with an advanced solid tumor such as melanoma, head and neck, liver or kidney cancer. The material was CD4+ or CD8+ T cells sorted from blood, obtained in a trial of the OX40 agonist ivuxolimab. The chain recombines TRBV10-3 with TRBJ2-2; 10 bases map to TRBD1. The chain's CDR3 is CAISRQGARGSSGELFF. In DNA, the CDR3 is TGTGCCATCAGCAGACAGGGGGCAAGGGGAAGTTCCGGGGAGCTGTTTTTT.